These 30 T cell receptor beta chains were sequenced from one sample in a study of STAT5B mutations in CD4+ large granular lymphocyte leukemia. Profiled with immunoSEQ multiplex PCR; TCRdb holds only in-frame clones, not every one. The sample comprises almost 30,000 clones, 70% to 85% of which are singletons, and 6.2% rests with the top ten. Material for sequencing was CD4+ T cells from blood buffy coats. Every receptor here comes from a human donor in good health.

The chain employs TRBV5-6 and TRBJ1-6, with D maybe TRBD1 (5 bases). CDR1 is SGHDT and CDR2 is YYEEEE in the germline V gene. Trimming stripped 4 bases from V and 10 bases from J, with 18 bases between. The CDR3 sequence is 15 residues long. The CDR3 DNA sequence: TGTGCCAGCAGCCCCAAAATCAACGGGGGGTCACCCCTCCACTTT. Protein sequence: CASSPKINGGSPLHF.

The chain carries TRBV9 and TRBJ1-4; 7 bases are a match to TRBD1. Trimming at V came to 0 bases and at J to 5 bases, leaving 4 bases not matched to a gene. The CDR3 runs to 15 residues. Germline V gene lookup returns CDR1 SGDLS and CDR2 YYNGEE. The CDR3 sequence: CASSVEGTDNEKLFF. CDR3 DNA: TGTGCCAGCAGCGTAGAGGGGACAGACAATGAAAAACTGTTTTTT.

The chain is built from TRBV5-1 and TRBJ2-3; 13 bases are a match to TRBD2. The J segment lost 6 bases and the V segment lost 0 bases, leaving 4 bases of the junction unmatched. The length of the CDR3 is 16 residues. Germline CDR1 reads SGHRS; CDR2 reads YFSETQ. The CDR3 DNA reads as TGCGCCAGCAGCTTGGGACTAGCGGGGGGCCCCGATACGCAGTATTTT. Amino acids: CASSLGLAGGPDTQYF.

This chain connects TRBV6-6 to TRBJ1-1; TRBD1 is a possible D gene (5 bases). The CDR3 contains 15 residues. V gave up 5 bases and J gave up 0 bases, with 13 bases separating them. Germline loops: CDR1 MNHNY, CDR2 SVGAGI (reference sequence). The CDR3 DNA sequence: TGTGCCAGCAGTGACGGGACGGATCTGAACACTGAAGCTTTCTTT. It is translated as CASSDGTDLNTEAFF.

The V gene is TRBV5-6, the J gene TRBJ2-5, with 9 bases fitting TRBD1. Germline V gives CDR1 SGHDT, CDR2 YYEEEE. V lost 4 bases, J lost 7 bases, and 11 bases stayed unmatched. The CDR3 contains 15 residues. CDR3 amino acids: CASSPGTGRSGTQYF. CDR3 DNA sequence: TGTGCCAGCAGCCCCGGGACAGGGAGGTCCGGGACCCAGTACTTC.

This clone was counted between two and nine times. J is TRBJ1-1 and V is TRBV29-1, with TRBD1 identical over 11 bases. Germline CDR1 and CDR2: SQVTM and ANQGSEA. After removal of 7 bases from V and 3 bases from J, the junction contained 4 bases not matched to a gene. The CDR3 has 13 amino acids. Written as DNA, the CDR3 is TGCAGCGGCGCGGGACAGGGGGACACTGAAGCTTTCTTT. Translated, it gives CSGAGQGDTEAFF.

CDR3 DNA: TGCGCCAGCAGCCAAGTAACGGGAGGGGCAGATACGCAGTATTTT. Translating gives CASSQVTGGADTQYF. The chain employs TRBV4-3 and TRBJ2-3, with 8 positions matching TRBD2. This CDR3 contains 15 residues. V lost 1 base to trimming and J lost 4 bases; unmatched junction nucleotides: 4. Germline-derived CDR1 and CDR2 are LGHNA and YSLEER.

The chain couples TRBV6-1 to TRBJ2-7; D uncertain. This CDR3 is 12 amino acids long. Trimming took off 6 bases at V and 0 bases at J, with 6 bases between the two ends. Germline-derived CDR1 and CDR2 are MNHNS and SASEGT. The CDR3 reads CASRASSYEQYV. The CDR3 DNA reads as TGTGCCAGCAGGGCAAGCTCCTACGAGCAGTACGTC.

V usage is TRBV7-9 and J usage is TRBJ1-1, with D possibly being TRBD1 (5 bases). V lost 4 bases, J lost 3 bases, and 12 bases lay in between. The V gene's germline CDR1 is SEHNR and CDR2 FQNEAQ (reference sequence). The CDR3 is 14 amino acids. The CDR3 loop reads CASSSKSGDTEAFF. CDR3 nucleotides: TGTGCCAGCAGCTCCAAGTCGGGGGACACTGAAGCTTTCTTT.

V is TRBV4-2 and J is TRBJ1-2; TRBD1 agrees at 7 bases. Germline-derived CDR1 and CDR2 are LGHNA and YNFKEQ. Losses at the gene ends were 0 bases for V and 4 bases for J; bases not matched to a gene: 5. The CDR3 has 15 residues. Written as DNA, the CDR3 is TGTGCCAGCAGCCAAGATAAAGGGGGCAGCTATGGCTACACCTTC. Translation: CASSQDKGGSYGYTF.

This clone was found a few times. V and J are TRBV6-5 and TRBJ2-7; 7 bases are a match to TRBD1. J gave up 2 bases and V 6 bases, and 1 base lay outside the gene matches. CDR1 is MNHEY, CDR2 SVGAGI, per germline. The length of the CDR3 is 12 residues. The CDR3 reads CASRGQTYEQYF. CDR3 sequence (DNA): TGTGCCAGCAGGGGACAGACCTACGAGCAGTACTTC.

Only one count was recorded for this clone. The chain links TRBV7-2 to TRBJ1-2; D unresolved. Germline V lookup: CDR1 SGHTA, CDR2 FQGNSA. This CDR3 comprises 17 residues. Trimming removed 4 bases at V and 0 bases at J, with 18 bases between. The CDR3, as DNA: TGTGCCAGCAGCTCATATAGAGTGAGGAAGACTAACTATGGCTACACCTTC. It is translated as CASSSYRVRKTNYGYTF.

This rearrangement joins TRBV27 to TRBJ2-1; unclear D gene. V dropped 3 bases and J dropped 7 bases, with 7 bases sitting between them. The germline V gene encodes CDR1 MNHEY and CDR2 SMNVEV (reference sequence). This CDR3 contains 12 residues. The chain's CDR3 is CASSLWGNEQFF. In DNA form, the CDR3 reads TGTGCCAGCAGTTTGTGGGGAAATGAGCAGTTCTTC.

This chain uses TRBV5-1 with TRBJ2-2; 8 nucleotides agree with TRBD1. Germline V lookup: CDR1 SGHRS, CDR2 YFSETQ. The V gene end was trimmed by 7 bases and the J gene end by 3 bases; junction bases not matched to a gene: 5. This CDR3 is 14 amino acids long. CDR3 DNA sequence: TGCGCCAGCCGGGGACAGGTGGACACCGGGGAGCTGTTTTTT. It is translated as CASRGQVDTGELFF.

This clone was counted between two and nine times. This chain connects TRBV10-3 to TRBJ1-2; tentative D call: TRBD1 (5 bases). Per the germline V gene, CDR1 is ENHRY and CDR2 is SYGVKD. The CDR3 spans 12 residues. Between the trimmed V and J ends, which lost 3 bases and 4 bases, there was a span of 6 bases. CDR3 loop: CAISDDSYGYTF. The CDR3 DNA sequence: TGTGCCATCAGTGATGACAGCTATGGCTACACCTTC.

In DNA, the CDR3 is TGTGCCAGCAGATCCACAGATACGCAGTATTTT. Amino acid sequence: CASRSTDTQYF. J is TRBJ2-3 and V is TRBV7-8; D not resolved. The length of the CDR3 is 11 residues. Trimming shortened V by 6 bases and J by 2 bases, and 3 bases separated the two germline ends. Germline V lookup: CDR1 SGHVS, CDR2 FQNEAQ. Drawing the rest from reference TRBV7-8 and TRBJ2-3, the complete variable domain is GAGVSQSPRYKVAKRGQDVALRCDPISGHVSLFWYQQALGQGPEFLTYFQNEAQLDKSGLPSDRFFAERPEGSVSTLKIQRTQQEDSAVYLCASRSTDTQYFGPGTRLTVL.

The gene calls are TRBV5-1 and TRBJ1-1, with TRBD1 as a possible D gene (5 bases). Per germline, CDR1 SGHRS and CDR2 YFSETQ. The CDR3 has 13 residues. Between the trimmed V and J ends, which lost 7 bases and 1 base, there was a span of 11 bases. The CDR3 DNA is TGCGCCAGCTCCCGTGGGGGGAACACTGAAGCTTTCTTT. It translates to CASSRGGNTEAFF.

This chain uses TRBV19 with TRBJ2-5; TRBD2 matches 7 bases. CDR3 length: 15 residues. Trimming removed 4 bases from V and 4 bases from J; junction bases left unmatched: 9. Per germline, CDR1 LNHDA and CDR2 SQIVND (reference sequence). The CDR3 DNA is TGTGCCAGTAGTACCTCTGGGACTATGGGAGAGACCCAGTACTTC. The encoded protein is CASSTSGTMGETQYF. Drawing the rest from reference TRBV19 and TRBJ2-5, the complete variable domain is DGGITQSPKYLFRKEGQNVTLSCEQNLNHDAMYWYRQDPGQGLRLIYYSQIVNDFQKGDIAEGYSVSREKKESFPLTVTSAQKNPTAFYLCASSTSGTMGETQYFGPGTRLLVL.

This sequence joins TRBV6-4 and TRBJ1-5; D is possibly TRBD1 (6 bases). V was pared by 5 bases and J by 9 bases, with 20 bases between. CDR1 and CDR2 from the germline V gene are MRHNA and SNTAGT. This CDR3 region has 15 residues. The CDR3 bases are TGTGCCAGCAGTCCCCGGGACAAGGAGTTCACGCCCCAGCATTTT. Its protein is CASSPRDKEFTPQHF.

The rearrangement links TRBV7-2 to TRBJ1-4; possibly TRBD1 for D (5 bases). Trimming cost V 2 bases and J 4 bases, with 11 bases left between them. Germline V gene lookup returns CDR1 SGHTA and CDR2 FQGNSA. The CDR3 has 15 residues. CDR3 DNA: TGTGCCAGCAGCTTACAGACAGACTATAATGAAAAACTGTTTTTT. This encodes CASSLQTDYNEKLFF.

The chain combines TRBV7-9 with TRBJ1-1, with 9 bases identical to TRBD1. V lost 6 bases and J lost 4; bases outside the gene matches: 6. CDR3 size: 14 residues. The germline CDR1 and CDR2 sequences are SEHNR and FQNEAQ (reference sequence). CDR3 nucleotides: TGTGCCAGCAGTAGGACAGGGGAGCCCACTGAAGCTTTCTTT. As protein: CASSRTGEPTEAFF.

Only one count was recorded for this clone. The rearrangement uses TRBV6-5 and TRBJ2-2; D remains ambiguous. There are 12 residues in the CDR3. Trimming stripped 8 bases from V and 1 base from J, with 5 bases between. From germline, CDR1 is MNHEY and CDR2 SVGAGI. CDR3 residues: CASLENTGELFF. CDR3 bases: TGTGCCAGCTTAGAGAACACCGGGGAGCTGTTTTTT.

This sequence joins TRBV6-1 and TRBJ2-7; D gene ambiguous. This CDR3 has 12 amino acids. Germline V gives CDR1 MNHNS, CDR2 SASEGT. Trimming pared 7 bases from V and 1 base from J, leaving 8 bases between. In DNA, the CDR3 is TGTGCCAGCACCGGAAGGTCCTACGAGCAGTACGTC. It specifies CASTGRSYEQYV.

This clone was observed a handful of times. The V gene is TRBV9, the J gene TRBJ2-5, with TRBD2 identical over 10 bases. This CDR3 spans 15 amino acids. The V segment lost 3 bases and the J segment 9 bases; nucleotides outside the gene matches: 11. Germline loops: CDR1 SGDLS, CDR2 YYNGEE. DNA of the CDR3: TGTGCCAGCAGCGAAATAGCGGGGGGCGCCACGGCCCAGTACTTC. Protein sequence: CASSEIAGGATAQYF. The complete variable domain, with remaining parts taken from reference TRBV9 and TRBJ2-5, reads DSGVTQTPKHLITATGQRVTLRCSPRSGDLSVYWYQQSLDQGLQFLIQYYNGEERAKGNILERFSAQQFPDLHSELNLSSLELGDSALYFCASSEIAGGATAQYFGPGTRLLVL.

This clone was recorded only once. This chain connects TRBV5-4 to TRBJ2-7; tentative D call: TRBD2 (6 bases). The CDR3 is 14 amino acids. Trimming took off 0 bases at V and 3 bases at J, with 10 bases between the two ends. CDR1 is SGHNT, CDR2 YYREEE, per germline (reference sequence). CDR3 amino acids: CASSLGGGSYEQYV. CDR3 nucleotides: TGTGCCAGCAGCTTGGGGGGAGGCAGCTACGAGCAGTACGTC.

The gene calls are TRBV7-2 and TRBJ1-1, with D tentatively TRBD1 (5 bases). The CDR3 sequence is 14 residues long. Trimming left V 4 bases short and J 0 bases short, with 9 bases between. Germline V CDR1 and CDR2: SGHTA, FQGNSA. The CDR3 is CASSSGRMNTEAFF. The CDR3 DNA reads as TGTGCCAGCAGCTCGGGACGGATGAACACTGAAGCTTTCTTT.

In this sample, this clone turned up once. This rearrangement joins TRBV7-2 to TRBJ1-2, with D unclear. The CDR3 consists of 16 residues. Trimming stripped 7 bases from V and 2 bases from J, with 20 bases between. CDR1 is SGHTA and CDR2 is FQGNSA in the germline V gene. The CDR3 DNA reads as TGTGCCAGCACCCGATATAGGAACAGCCTCAACTATGGCTACACCTTC. Its translation is CASTRYRNSLNYGYTF.

The chain joins TRBV2 to TRBJ2-3; 9 bases are shared with TRBD1. Germline CDR1 SNHLY, CDR2 FYNNEI. V was clipped by 3 bases and J by 2 bases; unmatched bases: 3. The CDR3 contains 15 residues. CDR3 loop: CASSDGTGSTDTQYF. The CDR3 bases are TGTGCCAGCAGTGACGGGACAGGGTCCACAGATACGCAGTATTTT.

The chain is built from TRBV18 and TRBJ1-2; D gene unclear. With 6 bases removed from V and 6 bases from J, the gap between germline ends came to 17 bases. Germline loops: CDR1 KGHSH, CDR2 LQKENI. CDR3 length: 14 residues. DNA for the CDR3: TGTGCCAGCTCGCTCTCCGGACGTCAGGATGGCTACACCTTC. Translation gives CASSLSGRQDGYTF.

This clone showed up just once. This chain uses TRBV7-6 with TRBJ1-1; 8 bases line up with TRBD1. Losses at the gene ends were 4 bases for V and 4 bases for J; bases not matched to a gene: 5. The CDR3 loop spans 14 amino acids. Germline V CDR1 and CDR2: SGHVS, FNYEAQ. CDR3 sequence reads: CASSSQGAGTEAFF. DNA of the CDR3: TGTGCCAGCAGCTCCCAGGGGGCGGGCACTGAAGCTTTCTTT.